The clone carrying this TCR beta chain was detected ten times or more. Its matching antigen is unknown. This sample is drawn from a study of T cells in Graves' hyperthyroidism and ophthalmopathy. Study-wide findings and caveats: Expanded thyroid clonotypes (above 0.001) were mostly also found in blood. For ophthalmopathy, model prediction preceded onset by a median 6.5 months.

The CDR3 regions of TCR beta were amplified from RNA transcripts. The study used the HTBI primer set for a first-round RT-PCR of the TCR CDR3. In TCRdb, the multiplex PCR reads were re-called with MiXCR into one record per CDR3 protein. The sample holds approximately 430,000 distinct CDR3 sequences, about 15% seen once. CDR3 size: 17 residues. Germline CDR1 reads MNHEY; CDR2 reads SMNVEV (reference sequence). V lost 1 base, J lost 7 bases, and 11 bases stayed unmatched. Active moderate-to-severe ophthalmopathy, Clinical Activity Score at least 3, NOSPECS at least 4, under 3 months' duration. This sample holds PBMCs from less than 11 ml fresh peripheral blood.

Sequencing was performed on blood. The V gene is TRBV27, the J gene TRBJ2-3, with 10 bases fitting TRBD2. This sequence was found in a man aged 18 to 29 with Graves' ophthalmopathy. The CDR3 here is CASSLWLPSGGLNTQYF. The DNA for the CDR3 is TGTGCCAGCAGTTTATGGCTTCCTAGCGGGGGACTAAATACGCAGTATTTT.